The T cell receptor beta chain under discussion was sequenced for a study of T cells after yellow fever vaccination. For the study at large: Low-cell-number fractions underwent preparation using SMART-Seq v4 Ultra Low Input.

CDR1 and CDR2 (germline): SGHRS, YFSETQ. The CDR3 sequence is 13 residues long. Unmatched junction bases numbered 7, after V lost 4 bases and J lost 6 bases. This clonotype was recorded at least ten times. The antigen is unknown. UMIs and a universal primer site were added when TCR cDNA was made by 5'RACE template switching. TCRdb reprocessed the 5' RACE reads with MiXCR, giving one entry per CDR3 protein. The data show 120,000 to 150,000 distinct CDR3 sequences, more than 6% seen once. The study's findings and limits: Most clones from primary vaccination were detected again post-booster (approximately 97% CD4, 88% CD8). Contaminating bulk clonotypes could be abundant in FACS-sorted repertoires.

V is TRBV5-1 and J is TRBJ2-7; TRBD1 agrees at 7 bases. The sequencing used CD4+ T cells sorted from PBMCs, collected 5 days after the yellow fever booster vaccination. This TCR was sampled from a man aged 25 to 40 who received the YFV17D yellow fever vaccine. This chain's CDR3 is CASSPDRVTEQYF. The CDR3 nucleotides are TGCGCCAGCAGCCCCGACAGGGTTACCGAGCAGTACTTC.